The present T cell receptor beta chain was sequenced within a study of control samples from healthy donors and cancer patients (dated by TCRdb to between 2020 and 2021). The germline ends are 15 bases apart after V is trimmed by 0 bases and J by 4 bases. CDR1 and CDR2 (LGHNA, YSLEER) derive from the germline V gene. The CDR3 runs 16 amino acids, cysteine and phenylalanine included. Solely the CDR3 DNA is kept, with 48 bases framed from the first base. This clone appeared a single time. Its antigen remains undetermined. The record has no base qualities; no much larger clone is one base away. The method behind the library was the immunoSEQ multiplex PCR assay. What TCRdb holds here is the immuneACCESS table cut down to in-frame rearrangements. Part of the clones is not present; checked against another copy, under half of the missing clones reflect an unresolved V gene, and the others are unexplained. In all, the sample holds 150,000 to 160,000 clones, and over 85% of those were seen once. The ten largest account for 5.5% to 6% of the sample.

The chain links TRBV4-3 with TRBJ1-2; TRBD1 is a weak D gene call, 6 bases matching. Sample: blood. The sequence was collected from a middle-aged man in good health. The DNA sequence follows: TGCGCCAGCAGCCAAGATCGCGGGAGGGGGTTCTATGGCTACACCTTC. Its amino acids are CASSQDRGRGFYGYTF.